The source of this T cell receptor (beta chain) is a study of cytomegalovirus exposure and HLA in healthy donors. Sequencing used immunoSEQ multiplex PCR; TCRdb keeps in-frame clones, though not all of them. The sample lists about 140,000 clones, approximately 84% occurring once. V lost 5 bases and J 4 bases, leaving 14 bases between the germline ends. The germline CDR1 and CDR2 sequences are MNHEY and SVGAGI. The CDR3 has 14 residues. This clone has just a few counts. The TCR was taken from a woman between 25 and 40 years old in good health and CMV-seronegative. J is TRBJ1-2 and V is TRBV6-5; tentative D call: TRBD1 (6 bases). The specimen sequenced was PBMCs. In DNA form, the CDR3 reads TGTGCCAGCAGTCCGACAGGTCACCTCTATGGCTACACCTTC. This encodes CASSPTGHLYGYTF.